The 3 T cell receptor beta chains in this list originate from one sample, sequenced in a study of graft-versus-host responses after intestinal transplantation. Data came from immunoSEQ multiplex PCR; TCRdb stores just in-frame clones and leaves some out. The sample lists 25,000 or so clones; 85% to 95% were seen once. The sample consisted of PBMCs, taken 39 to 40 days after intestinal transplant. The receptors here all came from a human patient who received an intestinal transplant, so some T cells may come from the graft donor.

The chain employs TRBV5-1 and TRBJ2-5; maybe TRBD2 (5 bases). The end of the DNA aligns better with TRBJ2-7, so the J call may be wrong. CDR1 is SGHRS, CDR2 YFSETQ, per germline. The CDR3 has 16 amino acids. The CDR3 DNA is TGCGCCAGCAGCTCACTTGGACTGGCGCTAGCCTACGAGCAGTACTTC. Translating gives CASSSLGLALAYEQYF.

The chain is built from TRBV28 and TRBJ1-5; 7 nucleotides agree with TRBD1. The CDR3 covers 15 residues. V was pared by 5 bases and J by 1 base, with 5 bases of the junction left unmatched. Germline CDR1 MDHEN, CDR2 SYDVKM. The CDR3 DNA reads TGTGCCAGCAGTCCCGGGACAGAAAGCAATCAGCCCCAGCATTTT. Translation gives CASSPGTESNQPQHF.

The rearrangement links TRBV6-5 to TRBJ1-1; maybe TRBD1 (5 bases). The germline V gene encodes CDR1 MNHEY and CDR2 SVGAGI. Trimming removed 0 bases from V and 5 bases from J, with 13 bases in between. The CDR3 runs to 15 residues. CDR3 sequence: CASSYSNRIGTEAFF. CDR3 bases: TGTGCCAGCAGTTACTCGAACAGGATCGGGACTGAAGCTTTCTTT.